Many counts were recorded for the clone carrying this TCR beta chain. Its antigen is undetermined. This sample's TCRbeta library carried unique molecular identifier barcodes. TCRdb re-called the PCR reads with MiXCR, one entry per CDR3 protein. Of over 200,000 distinct CDR3 sequences in the sample, about 11% are singletons; the top ten hold about 30%. This entry is derived from a study of T-cell reconstitution after alpha-beta-depleted transplantation in children. V shed 1 base, J shed 4 bases, and the junction held 5 bases outside the gene matches. Germline-derived CDR1 and CDR2 are SEHNR and FQNEAQ (reference sequence). This CDR3 contains 16 residues. Overall study results and limits: There were some patients whose high TCRbeta diversity at day 60 came from surviving recipient T cells and thymic progenitors. Expanded clones from the graft, numbering several hundred, reportedly supplied alpha-beta T cells about two months after transplant. Newly produced T cells mostly provided counts and TCRbeta diversity after one year, as hyperexpanded clones declined.

The V call is TRBV7-9, the J call TRBJ2-1, with 9 bases identical to TRBD2. Sequencing was performed on PBMCs, taken before TCRalphabeta/CD19-depleted stem cell transplant. The TCR was taken from a child less than two years old with acute myeloid leukemia, due to receive a stem cell transplant. The CDR3 DNA sequence: TGTGCCAGCAGCTTAGGTCACAGCGGGAGGTACAATGAGCAGTTCTTC. Its translation is CASSLGHSGRYNEQFF.